Listed here are 32 T cell receptor beta chains from one sample, sequenced in a study of Ad26.COV2.S vaccination and SARS-CoV-2 variants. Generated by immunoSEQ multiplex PCR, the TCRdb table keeps only in-frame clones and is missing some. The sample carries hundreds of thousands of clones, approximately 86% recorded once. Treatment denoted: over 15 received Ad26.COV2.S at low or high dose, single or two shots; roughly five received placebo; per-sample allocation not given. Day 63 following the first vaccine or placebo injection was when the samples were taken. The material sequenced was peripheral blood, taken in a trial of Ad26.COV2.S vaccine versus placebo. These receptors originate from a person between 18 and 59 years old who received the Ad26.COV2.S COVID-19 vaccine or a placebo.

This CDR3 is CASSSGLAGGLNEQFF. Here the CDR3 DNA reads TGCGCCAGCAGCTCCGGACTAGCGGGAGGGCTTAATGAGCAGTTCTTC. The rearrangement uses TRBV5-1 and TRBJ2-1, with 15 bases matching TRBD2. Trimming cost V 3 bases and J 7 bases; bases outside gene matches: 5. The length of the CDR3 is 16 residues. Germline lookup yields CDR1 SGHRS and CDR2 YFSETQ.

The V gene is TRBV30, the J gene TRBJ2-1; a weak D match, TRBD2 (6 bases). V was shortened by 4 bases and J by 0 bases, with 19 bases between the two germline ends. Germline-derived CDR1 and CDR2 are GTSNPN and SVGIG (reference sequence). The CDR3 spans 17 residues. Here the CDR3 DNA reads TGTGCCTGGACCCCGGGGGTCCTAGCGCTCTCCTACAATGAGCAGTTCTTC. Translation: CAWTPGVLALSYNEQFF.

The gene calls are TRBV28 and TRBJ1-1, with 8 bases matching TRBD1. This CDR3 has 15 residues. Trimming cost V 6 bases and J 1 base; bases outside gene matches: 7. The germline CDR1 and CDR2 sequences are MDHEN and SYDVKM. This chain's CDR3 is CASSPHGQGNTEAFF. The CDR3 DNA sequence: TGTGCCAGCAGCCCCCACGGACAGGGGAACACTGAAGCTTTCTTT.

V is TRBV2 and J is TRBJ2-7; possible D gene TRBD2, 7 bases. The CDR3 sequence is 16 residues long. Germline CDR1 SNHLY, CDR2 FYNNEI. Trimming pared 7 bases from V and 0 bases from J, leaving 19 bases between. The CDR3 coding sequence is TGTGCCAGCACTCAAGGGGGGGGTAGGCTCTCCTACGAGCAGTACTTC. It yields the protein CASTQGGGRLSYEQYF.

This CDR3 is CARSPVGQEDSGANVLTF. The CDR3 DNA reads TGTGCCAGAAGCCCGGTCGGACAGGAAGACTCTGGGGCCAACGTCCTGACTTTC. The chain has TRBV5-3 and TRBJ2-6; TRBD1 matches at 7 bases. TRBV5-3 is an open reading frame, and its role is uncertain. This CDR3 spans 18 amino acids. V lost 4 bases to trimming and J lost 0 bases; unmatched junction nucleotides: 10.

This clone was observed a few times. This sequence joins TRBV10-1 and TRBJ1-2, with D possibly TRBD1 on 5 matching bases. CDR1 WNHNN and CDR2 SYGVQD come from the germline V gene (reference sequence). The CDR3 runs 16 residues. V gave up 2 bases and J gave up 6 bases, with 19 bases separating them. The DNA of the CDR3 is TGCGCCAGCAGTGAGGAGACAAGGGGCGAGCTCGATGGCTACACCTTC. Translated: CASSEETRGELDGYTF.

This chain links TRBV7-8 with TRBJ2-2; TRBD2 agrees at 11 bases. The V gene's germline CDR1 is SGHVS and CDR2 FQNEAQ. The CDR3 is 19 amino acids. V was clipped by 0 bases and J by 2 bases; unmatched bases: 8. The CDR3 coding sequence is TGTGCCAGCAGCTTAGCCAGGATCACTAGCGGGAGTAACACCGGGGAGCTGTTTTTT. Protein sequence: CASSLARITSGSNTGELFF.

V and J are TRBV12-5 and TRBJ2-1; 10 bases match TRBD2. The CDR3 has 17 residues. Trimming took 5 bases from V and 2 from J; bases not matched to a gene: 9. Germline V gene sequence: CDR1 LGHNT, CDR2 FRNRAP. The CDR3 here is CASGLRLAGKPYNEQFF. Written as DNA, the CDR3 is TGTGCTAGTGGTCTCCGACTAGCGGGCAAACCCTACAATGAGCAGTTCTTC. The variable domain in full, with the rest retrieved from reference TRBV12-5 and TRBJ2-1, is DARVTQTPRHKVTEMGQEVTMRCQPILGHNTVFWYRQTMMQGLELLAYFRNRAPLDDSGMPKDRFSAEMPDATLATLKIQPSEPRDSAVYFCASGLRLAGKPYNEQFFGPGTRLTVL.

The chain couples TRBV5-1 to TRBJ2-5, with D possibly matching TRBD1 (6 bases). The V gene's germline CDR1 is SGHRS and CDR2 YFSETQ. Deletions cut 2 bases from V and 1 base from J, with 12 bases between. This CDR3 has 15 amino acids. CDR3 sequence reads: CASSFQGRSQETQYF. The CDR3 DNA reads as TGCGCCAGCAGCTTTCAGGGGAGAAGCCAAGAGACCCAGTACTTC. Full variable domain (outside the CDR3, taken from reference TRBV5-1 and TRBJ2-5): KAGVTQTPRYLIKTRGQQVTLSCSPISGHRSVSWYQQTPGQGLQFLFEYFSETQRNKGNFPGRFSGRQFSNSRSEMNVSTLELGDSALYLCASSFQGRSQETQYFGPGTRLLVL.

The chain joins TRBV6-2 or TRBV6-3 to TRBJ1-4; D gene uncertain. V was pared by 6 bases and J by 3 bases, with 11 bases between. CDR3 length equals 14 residues. Germline values: CDR1 MNHEY, CDR2 SVGEGT. The CDR3 DNA sequence: TGTGCCAGCAGCTTAAGGGTGGCTAATGAAAAACTGTTTTTT. This gives the protein CASSLRVANEKLFF.

This chain links TRBV5-1 with TRBJ1-1; 8 bases line up with TRBD1. CDR1 and CDR2 from the germline V gene are SGHRS and YFSETQ. The CDR3 is 16 amino acids. V trimming: 0 bases; J trimming: 3 bases; junction bases outside the gene matches: 7. CDR3 bases: TGCGCCAGCAGCTTGGATCCAGGGGGCATGGACACTGAAGCTTTCTTT. Amino acids: CASSLDPGGMDTEAFF.

This clone has only a few counts. The chain recombines TRBV29-1 with TRBJ1-1; D may be TRBD1 (5 bases). V was cut by 6 bases and J by 5 bases, with 19 bases left in between. Germline values: CDR1 SQVTM, CDR2 ANQGSEA. This CDR3 has 14 amino acids. The CDR3 coding sequence is TGCAGCGTCGATCCTAGAGGAGGGGAAACTGAAGCTTTCTTT. Its protein product is CSVDPRGGETEAFF. The full variable domain, with the rest looked up from reference TRBV29-1 and TRBJ1-1, is SAVISQKPSRDICQRGTSLTIQCQVDSQVTMMFWYRQQPGQSLTLIATANQGSEATYESGFVIDKFPISRPNLTFSTLTVSNMSPEDSSIYLCSVDPRGGETEAFFGQGTRLTVV.

The V and J genes are TRBV9 and TRBJ2-3; 7 bases agree with TRBD2. The V and J ends lost 5 bases and 3 bases, in that order; junction bases with no gene match: 6. The CDR3 is 14 residues long. The germline V gene encodes CDR1 SGDLS and CDR2 YYNGEE. The CDR3 bases are TGTGCCAGCAGGCGGCTGGGGGGGACAGATACGCAGTATTTT. Translated: CASRRLGGTDTQYF.

The chain joins TRBV18 to TRBJ1-5; 8 positions agree with TRBD1. Germline-derived CDR1 and CDR2 are KGHSH and LQKENI. CDR3 length: 15 residues. V was clipped by 5 bases and J by 0 bases; unmatched bases: 3. The CDR3 nucleotides read TGTGCCAGCTCAGCTACAGGGGGTAGCAATCAGCCCCAGCATTTT. This codes for CASSATGGSNQPQHF.

A remark on this clone: One end of the junction is discordant with germline, which a read error may explain. The CDR3 reads CASSQGTGTGGFERYF. The CDR3 DNA reads as TGCGCCAGCAGCCAAGGAACCGGGACAGGGGGCTTTGAGCGGTACTTC. The chain links TRBV4-3 to TRBJ2-7; TRBD1 agrees at 12 bases. The CDR3 spans 16 residues. CDR1 LGHNA and CDR2 YSLEER come from the germline V gene.

V gene TRBV6-5 combines with J gene TRBJ1-4, with D hard to call. CDR1 and CDR2 (germline): MNHEY, SVGAGI. The CDR3 runs 14 residues. Trimming pared 0 bases from V and 5 bases from J, leaving 7 bases between. The CDR3 region is CASSYSPGNEKLFF. In nucleotides, the CDR3 is TGTGCCAGCAGTTACTCGCCGGGAAATGAAAAACTGTTTTTT.

The chain is built from TRBV6-2 or TRBV6-3 and TRBJ1-1; TRBD1 aligns across 7 bases. Trimming took 5 bases from V and 4 from J; bases not matched to a gene: 1. This CDR3 has 12 residues. Germline V gene data show CDR1 as MNHEY and CDR2 as SVGEGT. The CDR3 coding sequence is TGTGCCAGCAGTAGACAGGGCACTGAAGCTTTCTTT. The encoded protein is CASSRQGTEAFF.

This clone was seen a handful of times. The gene calls are TRBV9 and TRBJ2-1; maybe TRBD2 (6 bases). The V end lost 4 bases, the J end lost 3 bases, and 14 bases lay between the germline ends. The CDR3 runs to 15 residues. The germline V gene has CDR1 SGDLS and CDR2 YYNGEE. CDR3 region: CASSPSSVYYNEQFF. The DNA for the CDR3 is TGTGCCAGCAGCCCTTCTAGCGTGTACTACAATGAGCAGTTCTTC.

This chain uses TRBV5-1 with TRBJ2-2, with a possible D match to TRBD2 (6 bases). The CDR3 has 16 residues. Trimming removed 1 base at V and 4 bases at J, with 14 bases between. Germline lookup yields CDR1 SGHRS and CDR2 YFSETQ. The CDR3 nucleotides are TGCGCCAGCAGCTTGTCCACGTTGGAGGGCACCGGGGAGCTGTTTTTT. Its protein product is CASSLSTLEGTGELFF.

The chain is built from TRBV29-1 and TRBJ1-2; D is undetermined. The V gene's germline CDR1 is SQVTM and CDR2 ANQGSEA. Deletions cut 3 bases from V and 7 bases from J, with 3 bases between. The CDR3 has 9 residues. The DNA for the CDR3 is TGCAGCGTTGACTCTGGCTACACCTTC. Protein: CSVDSGYTF. The variable domain in full, with the rest retrieved from reference TRBV29-1 and TRBJ1-2, is SAVISQKPSRDICQRGTSLTIQCQVDSQVTMMFWYRQQPGQSLTLIATANQGSEATYESGFVIDKFPISRPNLTFSTLTVSNMSPEDSSIYLCSVDSGYTFGSGTRLTVV.

The V call is TRBV18, the J call TRBJ1-3; D may be TRBD1 (6 bases). Germline V gene lookup returns CDR1 KGHSH and CDR2 LQKENI. The length of the CDR3 is 15 residues. Trimming cost V 6 bases and J 4 bases, with 16 bases left between them. CDR3 DNA: TGTGCCAGCTCCCCCAGGGGAGTAGTAGGAAACACCATATATTTT. Amino acids: CASSPRGVVGNTIYF.

The chain uses TRBV6-6 and TRBJ1-1; no definite D call. The CDR3 totals 13 residues. Germline-derived CDR1 and CDR2 are MNHNY and SVGAGI (reference sequence). Trimming took off 6 bases at V and 6 bases at J, with 14 bases between the two ends. CDR3 DNA sequence: TGTGCCAGCAGCCACGTTCGCGGGGCTGAAGCTTTCTTT. Residues: CASSHVRGAEAFF.

The chain joins TRBV7-3 to TRBJ1-1, with TRBD1 matching 7 bases. The J segment lost 11 bases and the V segment lost 5 bases, leaving 14 bases of the junction unmatched. Germline V gene sequence: CDR1 SGHTA, CDR2 FQGTGA. The CDR3 contains 14 residues. The CDR3: CASSPTPGGRVAFF. The CDR3 DNA is TGTGCCAGCAGCCCTACCCCAGGGGGAAGAGTGGCTTTCTTT.

The J gene is TRBJ2-1, the V gene TRBV18, with 11 nucleotides matching TRBD1. Per germline, CDR1 KGHSH and CDR2 LQKENI. This CDR3 spans 20 amino acids. With V trimmed by 0 bases and J by 0 bases, 10 bases remained unmatched. The chain's CDR3 is CASSPPVGQGVSSSYNEQFF. CDR3 DNA sequence: TGTGCCAGCTCACCACCGGTGGGACAGGGGGTTTCAAGCTCCTACAATGAGCAGTTCTTC.

The CDR3 region is CASLPQRGGLGTGTQYF. CDR3 bases: TGTGCCAGCCTGCCACAGCGGGGGGGCCTCGGAACGGGTACGCAGTATTTT. The chain has TRBV7-8 and TRBJ2-3; 10 nucleotides line up with TRBD2. Germline trimming cut 8 bases from V and 8 bases from J; bases unmatched to any gene: 19. The CDR3 runs 17 residues. The V gene's germline CDR1 is SGHVS and CDR2 FQNEAQ.

V and J are TRBV9 and TRBJ2-1, with D tentatively TRBD2 (6 bases). From germline, CDR1 is SGDLS and CDR2 YYNGEE. The V gene lost 3 bases and the J gene lost 7 bases, with 8 bases spanning the gap. This CDR3 spans 12 amino acids. This chain's CDR3 is CASSGLGNEQFF. The CDR3, as DNA: TGTGCCAGCAGCGGACTAGGAAATGAGCAGTTCTTC.

The chain has TRBV7-6 and TRBJ2-7; 8 positions agree with TRBD1. The ends lost 5 bases at V and 0 bases at J; junction bases unmatched: 0. Per the germline V gene, CDR1 is SGHVS and CDR2 is FNYEAQ. CDR3 length equals 13 residues. The CDR3 nucleotides are TGTGCCAGCAGCACAGGGGGCTCCTACGAGCAGTACTTC. This encodes CASSTGGSYEQYF. Using reference TRBV7-6 and TRBJ2-7 for the parts outside the CDR3, the full variable domain is GAGVSQSPRYKVTKRGQDVALRCDPISGHVSLYWYRQALGQGPEFLTYFNYEAQQDKSGLPNDRFSAERPEGSISTLTIQRTEQRDSAMYRCASSTGGSYEQYFGPGTRLTVT.

This chain joins TRBV6-5 and TRBJ2-7, with 11 bases matching TRBD2. The CDR3 runs to 14 residues. Germline trimming cut 6 bases from V and 7 bases from J; bases unmatched to any gene: 8. CDR1 and CDR2 (germline): MNHEY, SVGAGI. The CDR3 loop is CASRVAGGPDEQYF. CDR3 nucleotide sequence: TGTGCCAGCAGGGTAGCGGGGGGGCCGGATGAGCAGTACTTC.

The chain joins TRBV2 to TRBJ2-7; no reliable D call. The germline V gene has CDR1 SNHLY and CDR2 FYNNEI. The CDR3 sequence is 12 residues long. The germline V and J ends were trimmed by 6 bases and 3 bases, with 9 bases remaining between them. CDR3 amino acids: CASRSGNYEQYF. In DNA, the CDR3 is TGTGCCAGCAGGTCAGGTAACTACGAGCAGTACTTC.

This chain uses TRBV28 with TRBJ2-7, with TRBD2 as a possible D gene (7 bases). The CDR3 spans 13 residues. Per the germline V gene, CDR1 is MDHEN and CDR2 is SYDVKM. The ends were cut back, 5 bases at V and 4 bases at J, with 12 bases in the middle. The CDR3 bases are TGTGCCAGCAGTGGGGGGGCGCAGTACGAGCAGTACTTC. Its translation is CASSGGAQYEQYF. The full variable domain, its missing parts supplied by reference TRBV28 and TRBJ2-7, is DVKVTQSSRYLVKRTGEKVFLECVQDMDHENMFWYRQDPGLGLRLIYFSYDVKMKEKGDIPEGYSVSREKKERFSLILESASTNQTSMYLCASSGGAQYEQYFGPGTRLTVT.

This clone has only a few counts. The chain couples TRBV7-9 to TRBJ1-2, with D hard to call. V was shortened by 5 bases and J by 0 bases, with 10 bases between the two germline ends. The germline V gene has CDR1 SEHNR and CDR2 FQNEAQ (reference sequence). This CDR3 spans 14 amino acids. The CDR3 bases are TGTGCCAGCAGCGCTCCCCCCCCTAACTATGGCTACACCTTC. Amino acids: CASSAPPPNYGYTF.

The V call is TRBV28, the J call TRBJ2-3; D possibly corresponds to TRBD1 (5 bases). Germline lookup yields CDR1 MDHEN and CDR2 SYDVKM. Trimming took off 2 bases at V and 1 base at J, with 16 bases between the two ends. The CDR3 loop spans 17 amino acids. The CDR3 nucleotides read TGTGCCAGCAGTTTACCTTTCGGCAGGGTGGGCACAGATACGCAGTATTTT. Amino acids: CASSLPFGRVGTDTQYF. The full variable domain, completed using reference TRBV28 and TRBJ2-3, is DVKVTQSSRYLVKRTGEKVFLECVQDMDHENMFWYRQDPGLGLRLIYFSYDVKMKEKGDIPEGYSVSREKKERFSLILESASTNQTSMYLCASSLPFGRVGTDTQYFGPGTRLTVL.